Here is one T cell receptor beta chain with its context. What it recognizes is unknown. This entry comes from a study of Tregs in tolerant kidney transplant recipients. Study-level findings and limits: No direct test of biological reproducibility was done here.

Sequenced by immunoSEQ multiplex PCR; TCRdb stores in-frame clones only, minus some. The sample lists some 110,000 clones, 92% occurring once. Deletions cut 5 bases from V and 4 bases from J, with 17 bases between. The CDR3 sequence is 15 residues long. The germline V gene has CDR1 MNHEY and CDR2 SMNVEV (reference sequence). The sequenced material came from CD4+ T cells from blood. This clonotype was sampled from a human donor in good health. V gene TRBV27 combines with J gene TRBJ1-2; D possibly corresponds to TRBD1 (5 bases). CDR3 in amino acids: CASSQSRVQGYGYTF. The CDR3 DNA reads TGTGCCAGCAGTCAGAGCCGGGTTCAGGGCTATGGCTACACCTTC.